This TCR beta chain originates from a study of CD8+ T cells in alopecia areata. Study summary: Tofacitinib therapy lasting 6 to 18 months was followed by 6 months off drug.

Per the germline V gene, CDR1 is SGHRS and CDR2 is YFSETQ. J was trimmed by 4 bases and V by 4 bases; bases with no gene match: 5. The CDR3 is made up of 15 amino acids. RNA was extracted and reverse transcribed into cDNA as the sequencing template. The data were produced by immunoSEQ multiplex PCR, yet TCRdb's version contains in-frame clones alone and is incomplete. The sample includes some 150,000 clones, approximately 90% seen only once; the top ten take less than 15%. About this clone itself: Its antigen is still unknown.

Overall study results and limits: It was less clear whether patients shared TCRs than it was in mice, possibly because of HLA. Lesional scalp, notably in alopecia totalis/universalis, had clonality above that of normal scalp.

Treatment reported: oral pan-JAK inhibitor, 5-10 mg twice daily. Sorting of PBMCs yielded the CD4+ and CD8+ T cells. The chain joins TRBV5-1 to TRBJ2-1, with 10 bases that match TRBD1. The starting material was CD8+ T cells sorted from blood, obtained at week 4, from a patient treated with tofacitinib. The TCR was taken from a human donor with alopecia areata. In DNA form, the CDR3 reads TGCGCCAGCAGCCTGGGACAGGGGTTATACAATGAGCAGTTCTTC. The encoded protein is CASSLGQGLYNEQFF. Together with reference TRBV5-1 and TRBJ2-1, the CDR3 gives the full variable domain: KAGVTQTPRYLIKTRGQQVTLSCSPISGHRSVSWYQQTPGQGLQFLFEYFSETQRNKGNFPGRFSGRQFSNSRSEMNVSTLELGDSALYLCASSLGQGLYNEQFFGPGTRLTVL.